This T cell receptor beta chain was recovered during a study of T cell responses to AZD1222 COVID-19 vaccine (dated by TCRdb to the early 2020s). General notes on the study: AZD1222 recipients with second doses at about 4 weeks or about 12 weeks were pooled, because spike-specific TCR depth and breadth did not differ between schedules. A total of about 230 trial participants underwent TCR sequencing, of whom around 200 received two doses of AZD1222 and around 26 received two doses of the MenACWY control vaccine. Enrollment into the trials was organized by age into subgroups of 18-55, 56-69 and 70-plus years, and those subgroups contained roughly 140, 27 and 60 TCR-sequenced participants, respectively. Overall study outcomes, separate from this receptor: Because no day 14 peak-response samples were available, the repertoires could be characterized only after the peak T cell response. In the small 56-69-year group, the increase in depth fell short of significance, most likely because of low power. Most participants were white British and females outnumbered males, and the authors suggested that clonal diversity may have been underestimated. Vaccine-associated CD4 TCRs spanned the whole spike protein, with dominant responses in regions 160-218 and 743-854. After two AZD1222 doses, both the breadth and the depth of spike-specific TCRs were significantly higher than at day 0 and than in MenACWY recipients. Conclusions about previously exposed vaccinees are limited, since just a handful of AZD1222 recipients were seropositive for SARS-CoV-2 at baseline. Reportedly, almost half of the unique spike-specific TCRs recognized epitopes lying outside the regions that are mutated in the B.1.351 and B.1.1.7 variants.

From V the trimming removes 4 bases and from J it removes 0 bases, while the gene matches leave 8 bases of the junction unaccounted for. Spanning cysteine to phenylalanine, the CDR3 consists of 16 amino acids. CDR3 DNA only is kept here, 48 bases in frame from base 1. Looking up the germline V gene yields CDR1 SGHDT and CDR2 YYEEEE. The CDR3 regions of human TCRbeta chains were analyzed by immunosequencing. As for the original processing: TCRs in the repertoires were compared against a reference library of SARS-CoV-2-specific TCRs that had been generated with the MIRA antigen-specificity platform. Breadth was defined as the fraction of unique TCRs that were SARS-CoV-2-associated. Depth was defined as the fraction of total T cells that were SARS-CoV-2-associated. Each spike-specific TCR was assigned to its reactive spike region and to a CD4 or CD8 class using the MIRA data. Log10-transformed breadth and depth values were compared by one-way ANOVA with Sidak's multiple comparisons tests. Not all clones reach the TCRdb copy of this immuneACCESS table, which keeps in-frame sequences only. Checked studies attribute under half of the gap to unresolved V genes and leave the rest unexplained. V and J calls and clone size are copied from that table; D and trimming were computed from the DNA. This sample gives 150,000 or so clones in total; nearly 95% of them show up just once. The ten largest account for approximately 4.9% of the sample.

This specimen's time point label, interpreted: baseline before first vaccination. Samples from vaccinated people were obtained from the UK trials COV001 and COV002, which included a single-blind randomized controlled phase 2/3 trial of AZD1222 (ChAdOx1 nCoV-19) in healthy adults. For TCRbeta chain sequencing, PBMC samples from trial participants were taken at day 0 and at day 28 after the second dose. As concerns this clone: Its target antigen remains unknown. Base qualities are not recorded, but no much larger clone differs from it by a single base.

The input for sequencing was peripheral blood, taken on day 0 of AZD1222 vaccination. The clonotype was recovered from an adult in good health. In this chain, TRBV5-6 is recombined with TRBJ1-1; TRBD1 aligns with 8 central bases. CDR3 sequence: CASSGMTGDMNTEAFF. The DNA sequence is TGTGCCAGCAGCGGCATGACAGGGGACATGAACACTGAAGCTTTCTTT.